This T cell receptor (beta chain) appears in the sequencing data of a study of CD8 T cells in ankylosing spondylitis. TCRdb reanalysed the 5' RACE reads using MiXCR and keeps one entry per CDR3 protein. The data contain some 150,000 distinct CDR3 sequences, 9.5% to 12% of them singletons. The V end was cut by 0 bases, the J end by 7 bases, with 19 bases between. The germline V gene has CDR1 SGDLS and CDR2 YYNGEE. The CDR3 covers 17 residues. The table lists this clonotype with many counts. The sample was blood, either unsorted or a sorted T cell fraction (not recorded which). The receptor comes from a female donor with ankylosing spondylitis or in good health (not recorded which). The chain recombines TRBV9 with TRBJ2-2, with D possibly being TRBD2 (6 bases). The CDR3 coding sequence is TGTGCCAGCAGCGTAGCTCCTGTCCCGGCGGGAAACGGGGAGCTGTTTTTT. It yields the protein CASSVAPVPAGNGELFF.